The 3 T cell receptor beta chains in this list originate from one sample, sequenced in a study of OX40 agonist ivuxolimab in advanced cancers. The protocol was immunoSEQ multiplex PCR, while the TCRdb copy is restricted to in-frame clones and leaves out a portion. The sample shows around 99,000 clones, less than 95% of them seen only once. The specimen comprised CD4+ or CD8+ T cells sorted from blood, sampled in a trial of the OX40 agonist ivuxolimab. The source is an adult with an advanced solid tumor such as melanoma, head and neck, liver or kidney cancer.

The chain joins TRBV5-6 to TRBJ2-3, with 8 bases fitting TRBD1. CDR1 is SGHDT, CDR2 YYEEEE, per germline. The CDR3 extends over 14 amino acids. The junction had 7 bases not matched to a gene; V was cut back by 6 bases and J by 4 bases. In DNA form, the CDR3 reads TGTGCCAGCATCCAACAGGGGGTAGCAGATACGCAGTATTTT. Translating gives CASIQQGVADTQYF.

The CDR3 region is CAWSVGTSGPRDTQYF. The CDR3 DNA sequence: TGTGCCTGGAGTGTAGGGACTAGCGGGCCCCGAGACACGCAGTATTTT. The chain employs TRBV30 and TRBJ2-3; 12 nucleotides line up with TRBD2. V was pared by 0 bases and J by 9 bases, with 10 bases of the junction left unmatched. The V gene's germline CDR1 is GTSNPN and CDR2 SVGIG (reference sequence). CDR3 length: 16 residues.

The chain carries TRBV13 and TRBJ1-3; D uncertain. Trimming removed 2 bases at V and 0 bases at J, with 5 bases between. From germline, CDR1 is PRHDT and CDR2 FYEKMQ (reference sequence). The CDR3 contains 14 residues. CDR3 loop: CASSLTASGNTIYF. CDR3 coding DNA: TGTGCCAGCAGCTTAACCGCCTCTGGAAACACCATATATTTT.